This TCR beta chain was recovered during a study of blood T cell repertoires in COVID-19. Study overall: Acute and convalescent COVID-19 samples came from the United States, Italy and Spain. PBMCs, B-cell-depleted T cells, or T cells provided the cDNA or gDNA that made up the material.

Cohort placement rested on clinical history that participants reported themselves. Per the germline V gene, CDR1 is MGHRA and CDR2 is YSYEKL. The V end lost 1 base, the J end lost 7 bases, and 13 bases lay between the germline ends. The CDR3 consists of 15 residues. Assay used: immunoSEQ multiplex PCR; TCRdb lists only in-frame clones, some missing. This sample carries a few hundred thousand clones, approximately 81% of them seen once, and the ten largest clones take 18%. Only one count was recorded for this clone. The chain has TRBV4-1 and TRBJ2-2; weak D call: TRBD2 (6 bases). This TCR was sampled from a man aged 35 to 55 who had recovered from COVID-19. Material: PBMCs or T cells enriched from blood (not recorded which). The CDR3 nucleotides are TGCGCCAGCAGCCAAGCCCAGGGAGGTATCGGGGAGCTGTTTTTT. This translates into CASSQAQGGIGELFF.